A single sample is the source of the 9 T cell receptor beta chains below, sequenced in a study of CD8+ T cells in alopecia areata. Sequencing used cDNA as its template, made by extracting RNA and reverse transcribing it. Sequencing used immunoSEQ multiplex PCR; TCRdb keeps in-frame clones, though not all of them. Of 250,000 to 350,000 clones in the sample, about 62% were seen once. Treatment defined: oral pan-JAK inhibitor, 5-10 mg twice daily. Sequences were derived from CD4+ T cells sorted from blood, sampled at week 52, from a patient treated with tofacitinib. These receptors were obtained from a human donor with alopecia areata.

The CDR3 nucleotides read TGTGCCAGCAGCCGTTCAGGAGGGCTCGACAATCAGCCCCAGCATTTT. This gives the protein CASSRSGGLDNQPQHF. The chain combines TRBV9 with TRBJ1-5; D gene unclear. The CDR3 extends over 16 amino acids. Germline assignment: CDR1 SGDLS and CDR2 YYNGEE. Deletions cut 4 bases from V and 3 bases from J, with 17 bases between. The variable domain in full, with the rest retrieved from reference TRBV9 and TRBJ1-5, is DSGVTQTPKHLITATGQRVTLRCSPRSGDLSVYWYQQSLDQGLQFLIQYYNGEERAKGNILERFSAQQFPDLHSELNLSSLELGDSALYFCASSRSGGLDNQPQHFGDGTRLSIL.

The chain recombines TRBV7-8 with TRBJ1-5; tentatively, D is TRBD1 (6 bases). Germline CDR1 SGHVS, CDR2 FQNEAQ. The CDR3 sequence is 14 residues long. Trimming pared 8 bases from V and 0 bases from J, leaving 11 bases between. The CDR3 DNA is TGTGCCAGCGGAAAGGGGGATAGCAATCAGCCCCAGCATTTT. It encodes CASGKGDSNQPQHF.

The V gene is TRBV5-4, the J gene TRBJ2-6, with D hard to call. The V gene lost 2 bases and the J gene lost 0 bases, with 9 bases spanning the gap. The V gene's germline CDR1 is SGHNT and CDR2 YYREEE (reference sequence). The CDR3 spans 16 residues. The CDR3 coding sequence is TGTGCCAGCAGCTTAGGCAGTCTCTCTGGGGCCAACGTCCTGACTTTC. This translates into CASSLGSLSGANVLTF.

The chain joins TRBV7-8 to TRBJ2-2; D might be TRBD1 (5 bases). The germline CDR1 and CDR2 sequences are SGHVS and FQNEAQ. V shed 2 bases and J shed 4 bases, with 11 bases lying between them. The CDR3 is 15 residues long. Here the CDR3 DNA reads TGTGCCAGCAGCTTACTCCAGGGTAGCACCGGGGAGCTGTTTTTT. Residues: CASSLLQGSTGELFF. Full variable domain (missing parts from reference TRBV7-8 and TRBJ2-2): GAGVSQSPRYKVAKRGQDVALRCDPISGHVSLFWYQQALGQGPEFLTYFQNEAQLDKSGLPSDRFFAERPEGSVSTLKIQRTQQEDSAVYLCASSLLQGSTGELFFGEGSRLTVL.

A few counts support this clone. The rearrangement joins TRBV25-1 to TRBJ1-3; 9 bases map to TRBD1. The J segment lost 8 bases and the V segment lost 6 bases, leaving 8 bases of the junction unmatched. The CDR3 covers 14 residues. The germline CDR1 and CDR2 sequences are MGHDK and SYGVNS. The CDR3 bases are TGTGCCAGCAGCCAGAGGACAGGGGAAGACACCATATATTTT. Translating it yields CASSQRTGEDTIYF.

For the CDR3, the DNA is TGTGCCAGCAGTGGGCGCGGGAGTGAAGAGACCCAGTACTTC. Its protein is CASSGRGSEETQYF. V is TRBV25-1 and J is TRBJ2-5; TRBD2 matches 7 bases. This CDR3 comprises 14 residues. V shed 4 bases, J shed 3 bases, and the junction held 5 bases outside the gene matches. From germline, CDR1 is MGHDK and CDR2 SYGVNS.

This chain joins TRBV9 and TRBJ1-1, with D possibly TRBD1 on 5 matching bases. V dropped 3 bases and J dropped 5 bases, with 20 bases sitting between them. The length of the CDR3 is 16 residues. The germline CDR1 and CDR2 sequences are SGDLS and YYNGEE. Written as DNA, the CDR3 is TGTGCCAGCAGCGGATCGCTAGAAAGCAGGGAGACTGAAGCTTTCTTT. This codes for CASSGSLESRETEAFF.

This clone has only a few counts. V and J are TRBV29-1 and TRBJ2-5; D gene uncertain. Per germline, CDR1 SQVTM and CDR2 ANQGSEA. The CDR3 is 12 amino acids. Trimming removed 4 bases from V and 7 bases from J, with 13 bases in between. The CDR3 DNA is TGCAGCGTTGGGGCGGCCTCGGGGACCCAGTACTTC. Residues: CSVGAASGTQYF.

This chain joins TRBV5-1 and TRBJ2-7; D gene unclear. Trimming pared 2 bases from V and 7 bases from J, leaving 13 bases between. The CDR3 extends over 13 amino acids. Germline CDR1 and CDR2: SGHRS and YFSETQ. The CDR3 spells CASSFNTVGEQYF. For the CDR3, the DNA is TGCGCCAGCAGCTTCAATACGGTTGGGGAGCAGTACTTC.